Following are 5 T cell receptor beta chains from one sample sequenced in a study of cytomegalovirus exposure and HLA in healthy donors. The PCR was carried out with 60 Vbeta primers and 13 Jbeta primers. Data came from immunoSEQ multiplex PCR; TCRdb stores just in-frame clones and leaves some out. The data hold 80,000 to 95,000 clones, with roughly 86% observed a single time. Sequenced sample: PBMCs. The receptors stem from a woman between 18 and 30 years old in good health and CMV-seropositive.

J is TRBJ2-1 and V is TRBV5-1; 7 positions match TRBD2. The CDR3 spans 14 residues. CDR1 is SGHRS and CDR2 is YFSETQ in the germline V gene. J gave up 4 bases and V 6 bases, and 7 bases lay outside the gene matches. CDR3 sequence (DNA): TGCGCCAGCACATCTAGCGGAGGGTACAATGAGCAGTTCTTC. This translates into CASTSSGGYNEQFF.

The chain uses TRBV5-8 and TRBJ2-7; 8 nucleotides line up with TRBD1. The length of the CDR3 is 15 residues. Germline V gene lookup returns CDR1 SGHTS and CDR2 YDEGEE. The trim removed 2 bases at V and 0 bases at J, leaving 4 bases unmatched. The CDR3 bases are TGTGCCAGCAGCTTCAACAGGGGGGCCTCCTACGAGCAGTACTTC. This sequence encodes CASSFNRGASYEQYF.

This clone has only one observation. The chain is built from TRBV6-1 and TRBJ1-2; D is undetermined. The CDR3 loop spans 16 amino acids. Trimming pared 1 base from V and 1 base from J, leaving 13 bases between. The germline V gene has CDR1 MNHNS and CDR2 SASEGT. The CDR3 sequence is CASSEVGGLHNYGYTF. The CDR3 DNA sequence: TGTGCCAGCAGTGAAGTGGGAGGGTTACATAACTATGGCTACACCTTC.

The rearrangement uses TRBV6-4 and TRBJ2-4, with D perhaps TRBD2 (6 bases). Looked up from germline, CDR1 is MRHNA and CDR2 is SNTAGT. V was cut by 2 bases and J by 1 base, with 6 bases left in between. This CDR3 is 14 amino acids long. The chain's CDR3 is CASSDGGAKNIQYF. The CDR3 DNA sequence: TGTGCCAGCAGTGACGGAGGGGCCAAAAACATTCAGTACTTC.

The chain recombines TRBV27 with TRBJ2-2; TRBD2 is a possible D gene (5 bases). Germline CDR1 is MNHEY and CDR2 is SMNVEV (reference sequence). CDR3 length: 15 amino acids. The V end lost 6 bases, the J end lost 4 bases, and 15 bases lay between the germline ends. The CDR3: CASSATGIPTGELFF. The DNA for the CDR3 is TGTGCCAGCAGCGCAACGGGAATTCCCACCGGGGAGCTGTTTTTT.